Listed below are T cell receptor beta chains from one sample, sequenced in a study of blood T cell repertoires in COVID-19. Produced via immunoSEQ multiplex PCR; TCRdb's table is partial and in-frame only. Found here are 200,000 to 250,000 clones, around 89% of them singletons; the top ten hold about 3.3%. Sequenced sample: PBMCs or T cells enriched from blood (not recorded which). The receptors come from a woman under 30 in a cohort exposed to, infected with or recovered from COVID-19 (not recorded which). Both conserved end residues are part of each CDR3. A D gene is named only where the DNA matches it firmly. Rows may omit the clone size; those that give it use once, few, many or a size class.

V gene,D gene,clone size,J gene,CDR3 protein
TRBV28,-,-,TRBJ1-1,CASSRVARGVTEAFF
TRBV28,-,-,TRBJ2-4,CASRPTGYEGNIQYF
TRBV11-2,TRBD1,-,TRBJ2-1,CASSPQQGSYNEQFF
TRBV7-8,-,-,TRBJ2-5,CASGPEAEETQYF
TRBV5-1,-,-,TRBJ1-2,CASSLGSGDYGYTF
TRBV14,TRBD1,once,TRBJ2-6,CASSQAEGASDGANVLTF
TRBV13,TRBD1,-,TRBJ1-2,CASSAPGTGRGYTF
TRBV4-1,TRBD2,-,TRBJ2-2,CASSQDLLAGRDTGELFF
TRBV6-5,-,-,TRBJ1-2,CASSGERNYGYTF
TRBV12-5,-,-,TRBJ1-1,CASVSRGELNTEAFF
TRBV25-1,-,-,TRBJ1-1,CASGWAGEAFF
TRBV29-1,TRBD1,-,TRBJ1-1,CSVEGQMNTEAFF
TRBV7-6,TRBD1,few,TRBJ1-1,CASSLGPRDRGQNTEAFF
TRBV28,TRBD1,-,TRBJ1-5,CASSTTGTGGNQPQHF
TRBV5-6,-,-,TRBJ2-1,CASSPETREQFF
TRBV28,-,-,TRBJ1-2,CASREQVTYGYTF
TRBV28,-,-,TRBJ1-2,CASTLRGNYGYTF
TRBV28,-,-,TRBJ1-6,CASSRGTPSDSPLHF
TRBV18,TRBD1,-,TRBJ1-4,CASSPGQGDEKLFF
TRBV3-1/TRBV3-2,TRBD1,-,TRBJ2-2,CASSGQGATGELFF
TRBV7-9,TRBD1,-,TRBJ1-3,CASSFPGQGIPNSGNTIYF
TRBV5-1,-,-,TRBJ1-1,CASSTNGGENTEAFF
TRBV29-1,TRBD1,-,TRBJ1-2,CSSRGGDSYGYTF
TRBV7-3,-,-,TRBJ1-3,CASSLSGRPGNTIYF
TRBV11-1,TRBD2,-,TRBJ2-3,CASSPWTSGLTDTQYF
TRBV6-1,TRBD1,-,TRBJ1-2,CASSERQGDGYTF
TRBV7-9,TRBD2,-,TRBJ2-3,CASSPGTSEGTDTQYF
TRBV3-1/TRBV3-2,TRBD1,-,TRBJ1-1,CASSQEVTGATEAFF
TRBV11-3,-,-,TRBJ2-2,CASSPIAEKGSGELFF
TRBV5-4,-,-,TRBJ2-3,CASSLTSRRTDTQYF
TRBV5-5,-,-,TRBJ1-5,CASSLRSHSNQPQHF